This is a list of T cell receptor beta chains from one sample in a study of control samples from healthy donors and cancer patients. TCRdb's table, derived via immunoSEQ multiplex PCR, lists solely in-frame clones and lacks some. The repertoire consists of 35,000 to 50,000 clones, with approximately 89% occurring once and the leading ten covering roughly a tenth. Sequenced input: PBMCs. These receptors were obtained from a woman in her fifties or sixties with lung cancer. The CDR3 runs from the conserved cysteine through the conserved F or W. The D gene is left open where the match is weak. Only some rows state a clone size, as once, few, many or a class for expanded clones.

D	V	J	size	CDR3	DNA
.	TRBV7-3	TRBJ2-6	.	CASSLMASGANVLTF	TGTGCCAGCAGCTTAATGGCCTCTGGGGCCAACGTCCTGACTTTC
TRBD2	TRBV7-2	TRBJ2-5	few	CASSETSGRQETQYF	TGTGCCAGCAGCGAAACTAGCGGGAGGCAAGAGACCCAGTACTTC
.	TRBV7-2	TRBJ2-4	.	CASSQDPKNIQYF	TGTGCCAGCAGCCAGGACCCGAAAAACATTCAGTACTTC
.	TRBV21-1	TRBJ1-1	.	CASSKIDATFDGTEAFF	TGTGCCAGCAGCAAGATTGACGCTACGTTTGATGGCACTGAAGCTTTCTTT
TRBD1	TRBV29-1	TRBJ1-4	few	CSVDRGTNEKLFF	TGCAGCGTTGACAGGGGGACTAATGAAAAACTGTTTTTT
.	TRBV6-5	TRBJ2-1	.	CASSQGFPANEQFF	TGTGCCAGCAGTCAGGGTTTCCCCGCCAATGAGCAGTTCTTC
TRBD2	TRBV9	TRBJ2-3	.	CASSVRSELAGGRTDTQYF	TGTGCCAGCAGCGTGCGGAGCGAACTAGCGGGAGGAAGAACAGATACGCAGTATTTT
.	TRBV27	TRBJ1-5	few	CASRSSGINQPQHF	TGTGCCAGCAGGTCCTCAGGGATCAATCAGCCCCAGCATTTT
.	TRBV7-2	TRBJ1-5	.	CASSLLARYSNQPQHF	TGTGCCAGCAGCTTATTAGCGAGATATAGCAATCAGCCCCAGCATTTT
.	TRBV9	TRBJ2-1	.	CASSPEYRGRQFF	TGTGCCAGCAGCCCTGAATACCGCGGGCGGCAGTTCTTC
.	TRBV25-1	TRBJ2-7	.	CASSEYGSPNEQYF	TGTGCCAGCAGTGAATACGGGAGCCCCAACGAGCAGTACTTC
TRBD2	TRBV7-2	TRBJ2-3	.	CASSLVGGRATDTQYF	TGTGCCAGCAGCTTAGTAGGTGGGAGGGCCACAGATACGCAGTATTTT
.	TRBV5-5	TRBJ2-7	.	CASSLGDEQYF	TGTGCCAGCAGCTTGGGAGACGAGCAGTACTTC
.	TRBV5-1	TRBJ2-7	.	CASSLMRGPYEQYF	TGCGCCAGCAGCTTGATGCGGGGCCCCTACGAGCAGTACTTC
.	TRBV28	TRBJ1-6	.	CASSPHGDWGNSPLHF	TGTGCCAGCAGCCCTCACGGAGATTGGGGAAATTCACCCCTCCACTTT
.	TRBV28	TRBJ2-1	.	CASSPGTAARYNEQFF	TGTGCCAGCAGTCCCGGGACCGCGGCCCGTTACAATGAGCAGTTCTTC
.	TRBV9	TRBJ1-1	.	CASSVSPGQEAFF	TGTGCCAGCAGCGTAAGCCCTGGGCAGGAAGCTTTCTTT
TRBD1	TRBV19	TRBJ1-6	.	CASSFGTGFYSPLHF	TGTGCCAGTAGTTTCGGGACAGGGTTTTACTCACCCCTCCACTTT
TRBD1	TRBV5-6	TRBJ1-5	once	CASSLQGMDQPQHF	TGTGCCAGCAGCTTACAGGGGATGGATCAGCCCCAGCATTTT
.	TRBV11-1	TRBJ2-5	.	CASRTSGQETQYF	TGTGCCAGCAGGACCTCTGGTCAGGAGACCCAGTACTTC
.	TRBV29-1	TRBJ1-2	few	CSVEVSTLEGTVYTYGYTF	TGCAGCGTTGAAGTATCAACTTTAGAAGGGACGGTGTACACGTATGGCTACACCTTC
TRBD1	TRBV9	TRBJ1-4	.	CASSVTGTGHEKLFF	TGTGCCAGCAGCGTTACCGGGACAGGGCATGAAAAACTGTTTTTT
.	TRBV6-6	TRBJ1-1	.	CASSYSTVNTEAFF	TGTGCCAGCAGTTACTCTACGGTGAACACTGAAGCTTTCTTT
TRBD1	TRBV4-2	TRBJ1-4	.	CASSQAQRDSNEKLFF	TGTGCCAGCAGCCAAGCCCAACGGGACAGCAATGAAAAACTGTTTTTT
TRBD1	TRBV7-7	TRBJ2-3	.	CASSSRGLADTQYF	TGTGCCAGCAGCTCCAGGGGGTTAGCAGATACGCAGTATTTT
TRBD2	TRBV7-2	TRBJ2-3	once	CASSLKAGVTQYF	TGTGCCAGCAGCTTGAAAGCGGGAGTGACGCAGTATTTT
.	TRBV11-3	TRBJ2-3	.	CASGPGGTDTQYF	TGTGCCAGCGGGCCTGGCGGCACAGATACGCAGTATTTT
.	TRBV5-6	TRBJ2-7	.	CASSWGLVEQYF	TGTGCCAGCAGCTGGGGACTGGTCGAGCAGTACTTC
TRBD1	TRBV11-3	TRBJ2-7	.	CASRGQVLIDEQYF	TGTGCCAGCAGAGGACAGGTGTTAATCGACGAGCAGTACTTC
TRBD2	TRBV19	TRBJ2-3	.	CASSITLAGGTDTQYF	TGTGCCAGTAGTATTACTTTAGCGGGGGGCACAGATACGCAGTATTTT
.	TRBV29-1	TRBJ2-1	.	CSVDSEGNSYNEQFF	TGCAGCGTAGACAGTGAAGGTAATTCCTACAATGAGCAGTTCTTC
.	TRBV5-6	TRBJ1-4	.	CASSLAQGYEKLFF	TGTGCCAGCAGCTTGGCACAGGGTTATGAAAAACTGTTTTTT
TRBD2	TRBV2	TRBJ2-7	.	CASKVAGGPYEQYF	TGTGCCAGCAAAGTAGCGGGAGGGCCTTACGAGCAGTACTTC
TRBD1	TRBV11-2	TRBJ1-1	.	CASSPGQGTITEAFF	TGTGCCAGCAGCCCCGGACAGGGGACGATTACTGAAGCTTTCTTT
.	TRBV12-2	TRBJ2-2	.	CASRPDETGELFF	TGTGCAAGTCGCCCCGACGAAACCGGGGAGCTGTTTTTT
TRBD1	TRBV5-1	TRBJ2-4	.	CASSFEPGQGYIQYF	TGCGCCAGCAGCTTTGAACCGGGACAGGGCTACATTCAGTACTTC
.	TRBV10-1	TRBJ2-2	.	CASSPTVDTGELFF	TGCGCCAGCAGCCCGACGGTCGACACCGGGGAGCTGTTTTTT
TRBD2	TRBV5-4	TRBJ2-7	.	CASSDFDRTSGEQYF	TGTGCCAGCAGCGACTTCGACAGGACTAGCGGCGAGCAGTACTTC
.	TRBV4-2	TRBJ1-1	once	CASSQDQRTYFFMNTEAFF	TGTGCCAGCAGCCAAGATCAAAGGACATACTTCTTTATGAACACTGAAGCTTTCTTT
.	TRBV28	TRBJ1-1	.	CASSSMNTEAFF	TGTGCCAGCAGTTCCATGAACACTGAAGCTTTCTTT
.	TRBV2	TRBJ1-2	few	CASRNSVRGDYGYTF	TGTGCCAGCAGAAACTCAGTAAGGGGCGACTATGGCTACACCTTC
.	TRBV29-1	TRBJ1-1	.	CSVAGSIGTEAFF	TGCAGCGTTGCGGGGAGTATAGGGACTGAAGCTTTCTTT
.	TRBV19	TRBJ1-1	.	CASSPPPGVGTEAFF	TGTGCCAGTAGTCCGCCCCCCGGGGTGGGCACTGAAGCTTTCTTT
TRBD2	TRBV7-6	TRBJ2-5	.	CASSAGASGSRETQYF	TGTGCCAGCAGCGCAGGCGCTAGCGGGAGTAGGGAGACCCAGTACTTC
.	TRBV12-3/TRBV12-4	TRBJ1-4	.	CASRYRGEKLFF	TGTGCCAGCAGATACCGGGGGGAAAAACTGTTTTTT
.	TRBV28	TRBJ2-3	.	CASRTDHYTDTQYF	TGTGCCAGCAGGACTGACCACTATACAGATACGCAGTATTTT
.	TRBV19	TRBJ1-3	once	CASSPPFLRSGNTIYF	TGTGCCAGTAGTCCGCCATTTCTCCGCTCTGGAAACACCATATATTTT
.	TRBV6-5	TRBJ2-7	.	CASSSFSGEQYF	TGTGCCAGCAGTTCATTTTCTGGCGAGCAGTACTTC
TRBD2	TRBV19	TRBJ2-1	few	CASSILAGDYNEQFF	TGTGCCAGTAGTATACTAGCGGGAGACTACAATGAGCAGTTCTTC
TRBD1	TRBV27	TRBJ2-2	.	CASSSDRVNTGELFF	TGTGCCAGCAGTTCAGACAGGGTCAACACCGGGGAGCTGTTTTTT
TRBD2	TRBV5-1	TRBJ2-5	.	CASSLGLAGETQYF	TGCGCCAGCAGCTTGGGACTAGCGGGAGAGACCCAGTACTTC
.	TRBV11-2	TRBJ2-3	.	CASSPRGGPGLISNTQYF	TGTGCCAGCAGCCCAAGGGGGGGCCCGGGACTAATTTCAAATACGCAGTATTTT
.	TRBV18	TRBJ2-5	few	CASSPSTVQETQYF	TGTGCCAGCTCACCCTCGACCGTCCAAGAGACCCAGTACTTC
TRBD1	TRBV29-1	TRBJ2-3	.	CSGQSTGWADTQYF	TGCAGCGGTCAATCGACAGGGTGGGCAGATACGCAGTATTTT